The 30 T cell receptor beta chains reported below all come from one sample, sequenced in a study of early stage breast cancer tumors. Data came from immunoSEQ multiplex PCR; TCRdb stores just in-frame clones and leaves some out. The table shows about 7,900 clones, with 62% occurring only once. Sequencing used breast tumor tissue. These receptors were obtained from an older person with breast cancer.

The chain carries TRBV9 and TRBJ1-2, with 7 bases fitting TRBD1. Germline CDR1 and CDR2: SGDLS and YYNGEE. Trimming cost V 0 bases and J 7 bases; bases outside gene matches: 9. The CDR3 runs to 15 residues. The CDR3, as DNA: TGTGCCAGCAGCGTAGGGGACAGTCTTCTTGGTGGCTACACCTTC. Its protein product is CASSVGDSLLGGYTF.

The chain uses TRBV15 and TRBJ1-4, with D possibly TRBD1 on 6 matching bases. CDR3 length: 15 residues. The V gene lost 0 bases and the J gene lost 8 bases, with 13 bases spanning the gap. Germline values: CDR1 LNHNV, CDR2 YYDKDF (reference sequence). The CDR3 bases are TGTGCCACCAGCAGAGAAAGCCAGGGGAGCGAAAAACTGTTTTTT. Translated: CATSRESQGSEKLFF.

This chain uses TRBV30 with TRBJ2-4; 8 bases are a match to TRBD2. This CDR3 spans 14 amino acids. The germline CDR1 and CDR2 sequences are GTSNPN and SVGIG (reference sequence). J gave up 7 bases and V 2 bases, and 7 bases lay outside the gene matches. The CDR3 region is CAWSPPPGGNIQYF. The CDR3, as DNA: TGTGCCTGGAGTCCGCCCCCGGGGGGGAACATTCAGTACTTC.

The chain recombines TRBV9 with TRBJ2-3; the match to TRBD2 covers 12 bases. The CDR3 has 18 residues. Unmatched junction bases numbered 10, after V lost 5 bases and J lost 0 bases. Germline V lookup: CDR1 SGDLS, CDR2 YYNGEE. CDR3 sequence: CASSRTSGGQPSTDTQYF. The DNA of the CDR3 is TGTGCCAGCAGTAGAACTAGCGGGGGGCAACCTAGCACAGATACGCAGTATTTT.

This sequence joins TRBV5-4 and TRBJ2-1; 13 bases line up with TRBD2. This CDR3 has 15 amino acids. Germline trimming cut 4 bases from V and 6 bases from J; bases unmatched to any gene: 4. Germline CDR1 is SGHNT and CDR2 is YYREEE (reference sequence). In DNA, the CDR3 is TGTGCCAGCAGCGTCACTAGCGGGGGGGGCAATGAGCAGTTCTTC. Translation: CASSVTSGGGNEQFF.

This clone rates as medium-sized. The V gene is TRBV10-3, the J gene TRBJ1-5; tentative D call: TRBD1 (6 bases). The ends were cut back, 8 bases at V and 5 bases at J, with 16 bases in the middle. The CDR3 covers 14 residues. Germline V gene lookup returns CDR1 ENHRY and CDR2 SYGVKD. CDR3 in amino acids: CAIGRAGGDQPQHF. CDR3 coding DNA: TGTGCCATCGGTCGGGCTGGGGGCGATCAGCCCCAGCATTTT.

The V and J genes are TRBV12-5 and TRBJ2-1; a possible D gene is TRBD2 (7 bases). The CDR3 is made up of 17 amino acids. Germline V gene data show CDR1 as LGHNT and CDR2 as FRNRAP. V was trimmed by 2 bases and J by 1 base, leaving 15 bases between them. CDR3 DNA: TGTGCTAGTGGTTTGACCAGCGGGACAACTTCCTACAATGAGCAGTTCTTC. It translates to CASGLTSGTTSYNEQFF.

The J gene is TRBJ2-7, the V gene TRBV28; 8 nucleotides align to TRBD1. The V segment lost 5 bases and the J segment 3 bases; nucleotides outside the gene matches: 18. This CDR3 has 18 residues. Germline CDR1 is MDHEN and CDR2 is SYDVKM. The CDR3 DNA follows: TGTGCCAGCAGTCCCACCCCCGGGCGGACAGGGAGCGGCTACGAGCAGTACTTC. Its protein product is CASSPTPGRTGSGYEQYF. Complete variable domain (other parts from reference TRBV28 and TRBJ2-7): DVKVTQSSRYLVKRTGEKVFLECVQDMDHENMFWYRQDPGLGLRLIYFSYDVKMKEKGDIPEGYSVSREKKERFSLILESASTNQTSMYLCASSPTPGRTGSGYEQYFGPGTRLTVT.

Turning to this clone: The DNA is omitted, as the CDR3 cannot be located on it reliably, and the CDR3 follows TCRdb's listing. CDR3 sequence: CASSKVWGHGTYEQYF. The chain is built from TRBV21-1 and TRBJ2-7; the table names TRBD1, a call not compared with the DNA. TRBV21-1 is listed as a pseudogene. The CDR3 comprises 16 residues, both ends counted.

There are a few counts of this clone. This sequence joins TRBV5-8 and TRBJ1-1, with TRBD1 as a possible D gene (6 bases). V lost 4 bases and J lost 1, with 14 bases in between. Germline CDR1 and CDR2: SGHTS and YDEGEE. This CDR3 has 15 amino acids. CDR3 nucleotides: TGTGCCAGCAGCCCGAGACAGGATCGGAACACTGAAGCTTTCTTT. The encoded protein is CASSPRQDRNTEAFF. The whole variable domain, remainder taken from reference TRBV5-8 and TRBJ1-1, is EAGVTQSPTHLIKTRGQQATLRCSPISGHTSVYWYQQALGLGLQFLLWYDEGEERNRGNFPPRFSGRQFPNYSSELNVNALELEDSALYLCASSPRQDRNTEAFFGQGTRLTVV.

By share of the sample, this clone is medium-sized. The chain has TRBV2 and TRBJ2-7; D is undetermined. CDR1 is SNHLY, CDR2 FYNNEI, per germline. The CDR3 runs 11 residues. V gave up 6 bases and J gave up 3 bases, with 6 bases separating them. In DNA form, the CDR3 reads TGTGCCAGCAGCCGTATCTACGAGCAGTACTTC. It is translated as CASSRIYEQYF.

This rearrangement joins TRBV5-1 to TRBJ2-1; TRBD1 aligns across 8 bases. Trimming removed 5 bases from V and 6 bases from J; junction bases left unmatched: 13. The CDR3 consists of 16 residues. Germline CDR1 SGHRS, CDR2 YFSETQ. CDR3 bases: TGCGCCAGCAGGGAAAAGACAGGGGTGTCAAGCAATGAGCAGTTCTTC. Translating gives CASREKTGVSSNEQFF.

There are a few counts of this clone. Here the CDR3 DNA reads TGTGCCAGCAGTCCTCGAGGGCAGCACTACGAGCAGTACTTC. It codes for CASSPRGQHYEQYF. The chain combines TRBV14 with TRBJ2-7; TRBD2 is a possible D gene (5 bases). The V end was cut by 6 bases, the J end by 3 bases, with 15 bases between. CDR3 length: 14 residues. Germline CDR1 and CDR2: SGHDN and FVKESK.

The CDR3 DNA reads as TGCGCCAGCAGATTAAGCGGGGGGGGCTTGTTAAGAGATACGCAGTATTTT. The encoded protein is CASRLSGGGLLRDTQYF. This chain uses TRBV10-1 with TRBJ2-3; 10 nucleotides agree with TRBD2. V was pared by 6 bases and J by 5 bases, with 14 bases of the junction left unmatched. Germline V gene sequence: CDR1 WNHNN, CDR2 SYGVQD (reference sequence). CDR3 length: 17 residues.

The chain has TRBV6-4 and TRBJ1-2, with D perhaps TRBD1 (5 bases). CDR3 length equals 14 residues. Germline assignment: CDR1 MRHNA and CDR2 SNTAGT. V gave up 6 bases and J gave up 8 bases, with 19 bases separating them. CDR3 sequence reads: CASRPEQAKGGYTF. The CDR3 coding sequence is TGTGCCAGCAGACCCGAACAGGCCAAAGGGGGCTACACCTTC.

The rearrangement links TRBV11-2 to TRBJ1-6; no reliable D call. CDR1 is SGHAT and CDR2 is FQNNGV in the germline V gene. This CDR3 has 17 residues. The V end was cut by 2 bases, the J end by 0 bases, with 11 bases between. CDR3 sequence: CASSLWASSSYNSPLHF. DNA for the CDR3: TGTGCCAGCAGCTTATGGGCCAGTAGCTCCTATAATTCACCCCTCCACTTT.

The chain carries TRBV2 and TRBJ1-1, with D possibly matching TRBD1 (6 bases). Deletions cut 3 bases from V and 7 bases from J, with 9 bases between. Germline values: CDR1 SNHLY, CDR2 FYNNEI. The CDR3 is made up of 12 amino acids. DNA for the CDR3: TGTGCCAGCAGTGACACAGGGTTTGAAGCTTTCTTT. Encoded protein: CASSDTGFEAFF.

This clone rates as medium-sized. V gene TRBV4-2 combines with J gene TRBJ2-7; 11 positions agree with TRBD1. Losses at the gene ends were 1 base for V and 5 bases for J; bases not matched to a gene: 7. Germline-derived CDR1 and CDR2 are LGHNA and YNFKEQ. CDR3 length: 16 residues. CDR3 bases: TGTGCCAGCAGCCAAGGAGCGGGACAGGGGGTCAACGAGCAGTACTTC. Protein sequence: CASSQGAGQGVNEQYF.

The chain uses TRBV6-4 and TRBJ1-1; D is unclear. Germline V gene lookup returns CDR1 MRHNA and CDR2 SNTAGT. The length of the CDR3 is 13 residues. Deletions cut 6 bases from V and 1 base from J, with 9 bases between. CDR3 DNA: TGTGCCAGCAGGATGGGCCCGAACACTGAAGCTTTCTTT. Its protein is CASRMGPNTEAFF.

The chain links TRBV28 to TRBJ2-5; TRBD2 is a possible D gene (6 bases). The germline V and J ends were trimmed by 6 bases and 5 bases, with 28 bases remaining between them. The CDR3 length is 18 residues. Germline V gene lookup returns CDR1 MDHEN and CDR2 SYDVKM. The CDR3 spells CASSLGGKWFGPRETQYF. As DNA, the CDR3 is TGTGCCAGCAGCTTAGGAGGGAAATGGTTCGGTCCTAGGGAGACCCAGTACTTC.

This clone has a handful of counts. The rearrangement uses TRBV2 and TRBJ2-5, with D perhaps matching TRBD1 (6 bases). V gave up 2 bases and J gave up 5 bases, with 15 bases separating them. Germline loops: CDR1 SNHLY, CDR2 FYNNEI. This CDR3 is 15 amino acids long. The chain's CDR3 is CASSETGGGGETQYF. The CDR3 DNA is TGTGCCAGCAGTGAAACTGGGGGCGGCGGGGAGACCCAGTACTTC.

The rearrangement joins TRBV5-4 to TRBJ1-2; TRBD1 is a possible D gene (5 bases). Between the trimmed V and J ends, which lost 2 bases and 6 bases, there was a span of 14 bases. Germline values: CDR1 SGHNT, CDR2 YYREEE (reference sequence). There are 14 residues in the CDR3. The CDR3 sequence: CASSFSGRVDGYTF. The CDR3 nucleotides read TGTGCCAGCAGCTTTTCTGGCAGGGTAGATGGCTACACCTTC.

CDR3 coding DNA: TGTGCCAGCAGCCAACTAGGGGACAGGGTTTATGGCTACACCTTC. It specifies CASSQLGDRVYGYTF. The chain couples TRBV4-2 to TRBJ1-2, with TRBD1 identical over 9 bases. The J segment lost 5 bases and the V segment lost 2 bases, leaving 6 bases of the junction unmatched. Germline CDR1 is LGHNA and CDR2 is YNFKEQ. This CDR3 contains 15 residues.

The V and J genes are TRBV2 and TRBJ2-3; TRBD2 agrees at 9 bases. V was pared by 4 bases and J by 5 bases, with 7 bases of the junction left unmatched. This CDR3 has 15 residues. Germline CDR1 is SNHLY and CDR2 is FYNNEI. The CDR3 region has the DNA TGTGCCAGCAGTGTTAGGGCGGGGGGGCAAGATACGCAGTATTTT. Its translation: CASSVRAGGQDTQYF.

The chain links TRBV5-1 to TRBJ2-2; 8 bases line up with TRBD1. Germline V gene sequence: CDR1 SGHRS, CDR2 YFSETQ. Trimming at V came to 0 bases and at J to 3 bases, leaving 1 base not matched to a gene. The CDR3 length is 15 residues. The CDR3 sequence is CASSLAGGYTGELFF. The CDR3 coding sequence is TGCGCCAGCAGCTTGGCAGGGGGCTACACCGGGGAGCTGTTTTTT. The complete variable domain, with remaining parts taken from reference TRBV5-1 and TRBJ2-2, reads KAGVTQTPRYLIKTRGQQVTLSCSPISGHRSVSWYQQTPGQGLQFLFEYFSETQRNKGNFPGRFSGRQFSNSRSEMNVSTLELGDSALYLCASSLAGGYTGELFFGEGSRLTVL.

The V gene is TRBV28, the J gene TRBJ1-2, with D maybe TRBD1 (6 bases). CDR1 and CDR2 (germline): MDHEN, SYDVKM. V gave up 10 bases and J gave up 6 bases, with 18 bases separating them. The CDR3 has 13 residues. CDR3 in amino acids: CATGGGGLDGYTF. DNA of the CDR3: TGTGCCACCGGAGGCGGGGGGCTAGATGGCTACACCTTC.

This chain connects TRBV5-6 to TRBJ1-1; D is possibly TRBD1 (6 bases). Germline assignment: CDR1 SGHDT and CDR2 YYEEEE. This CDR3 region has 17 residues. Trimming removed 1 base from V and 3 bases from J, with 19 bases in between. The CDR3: CASSLKPPHRADTEAFF. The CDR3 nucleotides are TGTGCCAGCAGCTTGAAACCCCCTCACAGGGCGGACACTGAAGCTTTCTTT. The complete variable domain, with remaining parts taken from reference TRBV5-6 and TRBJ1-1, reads DAGVTQSPTHLIKTRGQQVTLRCSPKSGHDTVSWYQQALGQGPQFIFQYYEEEERQRGNFPDRFSGHQFPNYSSELNVNALLLGDSALYLCASSLKPPHRADTEAFFGQGTRLTVV.

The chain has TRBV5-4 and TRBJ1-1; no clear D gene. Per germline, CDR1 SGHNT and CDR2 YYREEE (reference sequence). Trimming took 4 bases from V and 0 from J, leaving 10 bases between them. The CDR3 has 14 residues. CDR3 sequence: CASSLASMNTEAFF. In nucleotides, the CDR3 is TGTGCCAGCAGCCTAGCCTCAATGAACACTGAAGCTTTCTTT.

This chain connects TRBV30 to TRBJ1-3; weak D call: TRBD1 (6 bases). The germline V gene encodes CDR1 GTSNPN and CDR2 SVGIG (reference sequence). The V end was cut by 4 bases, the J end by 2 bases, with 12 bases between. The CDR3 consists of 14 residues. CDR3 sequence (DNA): TGTGCCTGGACCACAGGGAAGGCTGGAAACACCATATATTTT. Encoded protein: CAWTTGKAGNTIYF.

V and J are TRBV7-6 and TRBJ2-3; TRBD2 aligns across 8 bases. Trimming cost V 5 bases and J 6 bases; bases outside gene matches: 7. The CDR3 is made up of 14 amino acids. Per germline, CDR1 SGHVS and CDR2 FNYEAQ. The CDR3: CASSPRGGTDTQYF. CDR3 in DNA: TGTGCCAGCAGCCCACGGGGGGGAACTGATACGCAGTATTTT.